The source of this TCR beta chain is a study of cytomegalovirus exposure and HLA in healthy donors. Overall study findings and caveats: It was confirmed in vitro that three of the CMV-associated chains were specific for CMV antigens. Later on, an analysis showed TCR association rates differing by HLA locus, with DRB1 the most and HLA-C the fewest. Sequencing probably produced one cluster of sequence variants that were highly shared.

Use of 60 Vbeta and 13 Jbeta primers characterized the PCR. The protocol was immunoSEQ multiplex PCR, while the TCRdb copy is restricted to in-frame clones and leaves out a portion. The sample lists more than 90,000 clones, roughly four fifths seen once, with about 8% in the top ten. As regards this clone: Antigen specificity is unknown.

The TCR was taken from a human donor in good health. What was sequenced was PBMCs.

CDR3 DNA sequence: TGTGCCAGCAGCCGCGACAGGGTGGAAAACACCATATATTTT. It specifies CASSRDRVENTIYF. This chain joins TRBV6-5 and TRBJ1-3; 7 bases are shared with TRBD1. Unmatched junction bases numbered 8, after V lost 6 bases and J lost 6 bases. From germline, CDR1 is MNHEY and CDR2 SVGAGI. This CDR3 has 14 residues.